These 21 T cell receptor beta chains were all obtained from the same sample, sequenced in a study of T cell clonality in common variable immunodeficiency. Some clones are missing from TCRdb's copy, which holds only in-frame ones; the method was immunoSEQ multiplex PCR. The record shows 23,000 or so clones for this sample, with no singletons present. Study-level findings and limits: Fewer deletions and N-nucleotide insertions were reportedly seen in common variable immunodeficiency TCR beta sequences.

These TCRs' antigens remain unknown. The sequenced material came from peripheral blood mononuclear cells. Source of these receptors: a human donor with common variable immunodeficiency.

This clone was recorded a few times. With the read ending 3 residues before the CDR3 end, the germline J gene is used to fill in that end. The chain joins TRBV19 to TRBJ1-6, with 7 bases that match TRBD1. This CDR3 contains 14 residues. Unmatched junction bases numbered 10, after V lost 10 bases and J lost 7 bases. Germline V gives CDR1 LNHDA, CDR2 SQIVND (reference sequence). CDR3 bases read: TGTGCCACCCGAACAGGGGTTTCGAATTCACCC. Protein product: CATRTGVSNSP. The complete CDR3 reads CATRTGVSNSPLHF.

The CDR3 DNA, read in part, is TGTGCCAGTAGTTCGGGACTAGCGGGTTACACAGATACG. Translating it yields CASSSGLAGYTDT. The complete CDR3 protein is CASSSGLAGYTDTQYF. The chain joins TRBV19 to TRBJ2-3; 12 positions match TRBD2. The read falls 3 residues short of the CDR3 end, and the missing part is taken from the germline J gene. This CDR3 spans 16 amino acids. V lost 5 bases, J lost 2 bases, and 5 bases stayed unmatched. The germline V gene has CDR1 LNHDA and CDR2 SQIVND (reference sequence).

This clone was counted ten times or more. The read ends 3 residues before the CDR3 terminus; that terminus is restored from the germline J gene. The V gene is TRBV20-1, the J gene TRBJ2-3; 10 positions agree with TRBD2. The CDR3 contains 17 residues. J gave up 3 bases and V 6 bases, and 15 bases lay outside the gene matches. The germline V gene encodes CDR1 DFQATT and CDR2 SNEGSKA (reference sequence). Incomplete CDR3 DNA: TGCAGTGCCCGCTCAGCCTTTCTAGCGGGGGTAACAGATACG. This encodes CSARSAFLAGVTDT. The entire CDR3 protein reads CSARSAFLAGVTDTQYF.

This clone has ten or more counts. From the germline J gene comes the end of the CDR3, since the read stops 3 residues before it. The chain carries TRBV7-6 and TRBJ2-3; TRBD2 aligns across 8 bases. The ends lost 1 base at V and 2 bases at J; junction bases unmatched: 5. CDR3 length equals 16 residues. CDR1 is SGHVS, CDR2 FNYEAQ, per germline. The DNA read from the CDR3 is TGTGCCAGCAGCTTAGGTGCGGGGGGCCTCACAGATACG. The encoded protein is CASSLGAGGLTDT. The full CDR3 reads CASSLGAGGLTDTQYF.

This clone appeared many times. The observed sequence ends 3 residues before the CDR3 terminus, with the missing tail filled in from the germline J gene. The rearrangement joins TRBV29-1 to TRBJ2-1; TRBD1 agrees at 7 bases. This CDR3 is 14 amino acids long. Germline lookup yields CDR1 SQVTM and CDR2 ANQGSEA. Trimming removed 1 base from V and 5 bases from J; junction bases left unmatched: 5. CDR3 DNA, as far as it was read: TGCAGCGTTGAAGGCCGACAGGGAAACAATGAG. This translates into CSVEGRQGNNE. The full CDR3 sequence reads CSVEGRQGNNEQFF.

In its sample, this clone was seen a few times. The DNA read from the CDR3 is TGTGCCTGGAGTCTACCATCAGGGGGCTCGATCACTGAA. It encodes CAWSLPSGGSITE. The complete CDR3 reads CAWSLPSGGSITEAFF. The chain couples TRBV30 to TRBJ1-1, with TRBD1 matching over 8 bases. Sequencing ends 3 residues short of the CDR3 end; the germline J gene provides the rest. The CDR3 covers 16 residues. Looked up from germline, CDR1 is GTSNPN and CDR2 is SVGIG (reference sequence). J was trimmed by 4 bases and V by 2 bases; bases with no gene match: 12.

Only a few counts were recorded for this clone. From the germline J gene comes the end of the CDR3, since the read stops 3 residues before it. The chain employs TRBV5-1 and TRBJ2-7; 8 bases are shared with TRBD1. The CDR3 is 14 residues long. Germline V gives CDR1 SGHRS, CDR2 YFSETQ. V shed 0 bases and J 5 bases; nucleotides not matched to a gene: 4. The CDR3 DNA, read in part, is TGCGCCAGCAGCTTGGACAGGGGGTCCGACGAG. The encoded protein is CASSLDRGSDE. The entire CDR3 sequence reads CASSLDRGSDEQYF.

There are a few counts of this clone. The DNA ends 3 residues before the CDR3 does, and the rest of the CDR3 is filled in from the germline J gene. The rearrangement uses TRBV5-4 and TRBJ2-7; no definite D call. Per the germline V gene, CDR1 is SGHNT and CDR2 is YYREEE (reference sequence). V was shortened by 0 bases and J by 2 bases, with 12 bases between the two germline ends. The CDR3 totals 15 residues. The DNA read from the CDR3 is TGTGCCAGCAGCTTGGAGGGTCCGGTCACCTACGAG. Encoded protein: CASSLEGPVTYE. In full, the CDR3 reads CASSLEGPVTYEQYF.

Only a few counts were recorded for this clone. This CDR3 is CASSLGRGLYEQYF. Partial CDR3 DNA: TGTGCCAGCAGCTTAGGCAGGGGGTTGTACGAG. This chain connects TRBV13 to TRBJ2-7; TRBD1 aligns across 7 bases. The read ends 3 residues shy of where the CDR3 ends; the end is completed using the germline J gene. V was pared by 0 bases and J by 4 bases, with 3 bases of the junction left unmatched. The germline CDR1 and CDR2 sequences are PRHDT and FYEKMQ (reference sequence). The CDR3 sequence is 14 residues long.

This clone was counted only a few times. The read comes to an end 3 residues before the CDR3 does, leaving the germline J gene to fill in the end. The chain has TRBV5-4 and TRBJ2-7; no clear D. Germline values: CDR1 SGHNT, CDR2 YYREEE (reference sequence). V was pared by 4 bases and J by 2 bases, with 10 bases between. The CDR3 contains 13 residues. This CDR3 is CASSMGTAYEQYF. CDR3 bases read: TGTGCCAGCAGCATGGGTACAGCCTACGAG. The full variable domain, with the rest looked up from reference TRBV5-4 and TRBJ2-7, is ETGVTQSPTHLIKTRGQQVTLRCSSQSGHNTVSWYQQALGQGPQFIFQYYREEENGRGNFPPRFSGLQFPNYSSELNVNALELDDSALYLCASSMGTAYEQYFGPGTRLTVT.

With respect to this clone: The read falls 3 residues short of the CDR3 end, and the missing part is taken from the germline J gene. The chain joins TRBV19 to TRBJ2-3, with 7 bases fitting TRBD2. This CDR3 contains 15 residues. The V gene's germline CDR1 is LNHDA and CDR2 SQIVND (reference sequence). Unmatched junction bases numbered 9, after V lost 7 bases and J lost 2 bases. Partial CDR3 DNA: TGTGCCAGTACCGTCCGGGGGGTGGCCACAGATACG. Protein: CASTVRGVATDT. In full, the CDR3 is CASTVRGVATDTQYF.

This clone was counted many times. Sequencing ends 3 residues short of the CDR3 end; the germline J gene provides the rest. V and J are TRBV18 and TRBJ2-7; a weak D match, TRBD2 (5 bases). CDR3 length: 17 amino acids. Germline V CDR1 and CDR2: KGHSH, LQKENI. The V end was cut by 2 bases, the J end by 1 base, with 18 bases between. The part of the CDR3 DNA that was read is TGTGCCAGCTCACCAGCCCCCGTGCGGGCCCTATCCTACGAG. This sequence encodes CASSPAPVRALSYE. Given in full, the CDR3 is CASSPAPVRALSYEQYF.

This clone was picked up many times. From the germline J gene comes the end of the CDR3, since the read stops 3 residues before it. This chain links TRBV18 with TRBJ2-1; 7 nucleotides line up with TRBD1. The CDR3 extends over 15 amino acids. V shed 2 bases and J 5 bases; nucleotides not matched to a gene: 6. CDR1 is KGHSH, CDR2 LQKENI, per germline. Partial CDR3 DNA: TGTGCCAGCTCACCAGATAGGGGGCCCCACAATGAG. Amino acid sequence: CASSPDRGPHNE. The complete CDR3 sequence is CASSPDRGPHNEQFF.

In regard to this clone: A read error may account for a junction end that differs from germline. The sequence runs out 3 residues before the end of the CDR3; the remainder is reconstructed from the germline J gene. The rearrangement uses TRBV6-1 and TRBJ1-4, with no clear D. Germline values: CDR1 MNHNS, CDR2 SASEGT. The CDR3 covers 15 residues. The CDR3 is CASSEEVRSKEKLFF. CDR3 DNA, as far as it was read: TGTGCCAGCAGTGAAGAAGTGAGATCTAAGGAAAAA.

This clone was counted only a few times. The read gets to within 3 residues of the CDR3 end, and the germline J gene fills in the rest. The chain employs TRBV2 and TRBJ2-4, with 7 bases that match TRBD2. The CDR3 is 13 residues long. The germline gives CDR1 SNHLY, CDR2 FYNNEI. The trim removed 8 bases at V and 6 bases at J, leaving 7 bases unmatched. The CDR3 spells CASGRGTGNIQYF. The covered CDR3 bases are TGTGCCAGCGGGCGGGGGACGGGAAACATT.

Remarks on this clone: From the germline J gene comes the end of the CDR3, since the read stops 3 residues before it. V gene TRBV30 combines with J gene TRBJ1-1, with D perhaps TRBD1 (6 bases). Looked up from germline, CDR1 is GTSNPN and CDR2 is SVGIG (reference sequence). The CDR3 sequence is 15 residues long. V was clipped by 0 bases and J by 3 bases, with 14 bases between them. The sequenced part of the CDR3 DNA is TGTGCCTGGAGTGTCCACGACAGGTCGGACACTGAA. It yields the protein CAWSVHDRSDTE. The whole CDR3 protein reads CAWSVHDRSDTEAFF.

Many counts were recorded for this clone. The read finishes 3 residues shy of the CDR3 end, and the germline J gene is used to complete it. This sequence joins TRBV19 and TRBJ2-5, with TRBD2 matching 10 bases. The V gene end was trimmed by 5 bases and the J gene end by 5 bases; junction bases not matched to a gene: 14. The germline gives CDR1 LNHDA, CDR2 SQIVND (reference sequence). This CDR3 comprises 17 residues. The CDR3: CASSVGQASGGDETQYF. The sequenced part of the CDR3 DNA is TGTGCCAGTAGTGTTGGCCAGGCGAGCGGGGGGGACGAGACC. The variable domain in full, with the rest retrieved from reference TRBV19 and TRBJ2-5, is DGGITQSPKYLFRKEGQNVTLSCEQNLNHDAMYWYRQDPGQGLRLIYYSQIVNDFQKGDIAEGYSVSREKKESFPLTVTSAQKNPTAFYLCASSVGQASGGDETQYFGPGTRLLVL.

A few counts support this clone. The read ends 3 residues before the CDR3 terminus; that terminus is restored from the germline J gene. The chain links TRBV20-1 to TRBJ2-7; tentatively, D is TRBD2 (5 bases). This CDR3 is built from 13 residues. Per the germline V gene, CDR1 is DFQATT and CDR2 is SNEGSKA (reference sequence). With 4 bases removed from V and 3 bases from J, the gap between germline ends came to 13 bases. The CDR3 loop reads CSAKGPSYYEQYF. The CDR3 DNA, read in part, is TGCAGTGCTAAGGGCCCTAGCTACTACGAG.

This clone was detected a few times. The DNA ends 3 residues before the CDR3 does, and the rest of the CDR3 is filled in from the germline J gene. The rearrangement links TRBV7-2 to TRBJ2-7, with 8 positions matching TRBD1. Germline values: CDR1 SGHTA, CDR2 FQGNSA. The CDR3 runs 15 residues. With V trimmed by 1 base and J by 5 bases, 7 bases remained unmatched. CDR3 DNA (partial): TGTGCCAGCAGCTTAGTGTCACAGGGGGTGAACGAG. Translated: CASSLVSQGVNE. The entire CDR3 protein is CASSLVSQGVNEQYF.

A few counts support this clone. The read terminates 3 residues ahead of where the CDR3 ends, so the germline J gene completes it. The V gene is TRBV18, the J gene TRBJ1-5, with D perhaps matching TRBD1 (5 bases). Deletions cut 5 bases from V and 3 bases from J, with 14 bases between. CDR3 size: 15 residues. Per the germline V gene, CDR1 is KGHSH and CDR2 is LQKENI. This CDR3 is CASSGLAGNNQPQHF. The CDR3 bases that were read are TGTGCCAGCTCAGGTCTGGCAGGGAACAATCAGCCC.

This clone was observed a few times. The read gets to within 3 residues of the CDR3 end, and the germline J gene fills in the rest. The V and J genes are TRBV5-1 and TRBJ1-2; TRBD1 is a possible D gene (5 bases). Germline CDR1 reads SGHRS; CDR2 reads YFSETQ. V shed 4 bases and J shed 4 bases, with 17 bases lying between them. The CDR3 is 15 amino acids. The CDR3: CASSEGNAGGYGYTF. The sequenced CDR3 bases are TGCGCCAGCAGCGAAGGAAACGCGGGGGGCTATGGC.